Shown below are 22 T cell receptor beta chains from a single sample sequenced in a study of control samples from healthy donors and cancer patients. Clones were sequenced by immunoSEQ multiplex PCR, and TCRdb holds only the in-frame ones, with some missing. The sample lists fewer than 90,000 clones, roughly 84% occurring once. The sample consisted of blood. These receptors were obtained from a woman aged 45-65 years in good health.

V usage is TRBV10-2 and J usage is TRBJ1-2; D uncertain. V was clipped by 6 bases and J by 7 bases, with 18 bases between them. Germline CDR1 reads WSHSY; CDR2 reads SAAADI. The CDR3 is 14 amino acids. The CDR3 sequence is CASSPSPGMSGYTF. CDR3 DNA: TGCGCCAGCAGCCCGTCGCCAGGTATGAGTGGCTACACCTTC.

The chain joins TRBV12-3 or TRBV12-4 to TRBJ1-2; D remains unclear. CDR3 length: 13 residues. Trimming shortened V by 5 bases and J by 10 bases, and 17 bases separated the two germline ends. The DNA of the CDR3 is TGTGCCAGCAGTACTGACCCCACGAGGTCCTACACCTTC. It codes for CASSTDPTRSYTF.

This clone has a single count. This sequence joins TRBV2 and TRBJ1-2; D is possibly TRBD1 (5 bases). This CDR3 spans 15 amino acids. Germline CDR1 is SNHLY and CDR2 is FYNNEI. Between the trimmed V and J ends, which lost 4 bases and 8 bases, there was a span of 20 bases. The CDR3 nucleotides read TGTGCCAGCAGTGGCCCTCGCGGGGCGCCCGCGGGCTACACCTTC. It translates to CASSGPRGAPAGYTF.

The rearrangement joins TRBV2 to TRBJ1-1; no definite D call. Looked up from germline, CDR1 is SNHLY and CDR2 is FYNNEI. There are 13 residues in the CDR3. Trimming took 7 bases from V and 3 from J, leaving 12 bases between them. Here the CDR3 reads CASTYGLDTEAFF. CDR3 DNA sequence: TGTGCCAGCACTTACGGGTTGGACACTGAAGCTTTCTTT.

The chain uses TRBV7-2 and TRBJ2-1, with D unclear. Trimming took 2 bases from V and 4 from J, leaving 9 bases between them. The V gene's germline CDR1 is SGHTA and CDR2 FQGNSA. This CDR3 is built from 14 residues. The CDR3 sequence: CASSLPGRYNEQFF. The CDR3 DNA sequence: TGTGCCAGCAGCTTACCAGGACGATACAATGAGCAGTTCTTC.

This chain's CDR3 is CASSQPGRMDGYTF. The CDR3 DNA reads TGCGCCAGCAGCCAACCGGGACGCATGGATGGCTACACCTTC. The gene calls are TRBV4-1 and TRBJ1-2; D may be TRBD1 (5 bases). V was clipped by 2 bases and J by 6 bases, with 13 bases between them. The germline CDR1 and CDR2 sequences are MGHRA and YSYEKL. CDR3 length: 14 residues.

The rearrangement joins TRBV11-3 to TRBJ2-3, with D possibly TRBD2 on 7 matching bases. With 1 base removed from V and 4 bases from J, the gap between germline ends came to 12 bases. The CDR3 is made up of 15 amino acids. Germline V gives CDR1 SGHNT, CDR2 YENEEA. The CDR3 reads CASSLGGGLPDTQYF. CDR3 DNA: TGTGCCAGCAGCTTAGGGGGGGGCCTCCCAGATACGCAGTATTTT. Drawing the rest from reference TRBV11-3 and TRBJ2-3, the complete variable domain is EAGVVQSPRYKIIEKKQPVAFWCNPISGHNTLYWYLQNLGQGPELLIRYENEEAVDDSQLPKDRFSAERLKGVDSTLKIQPAELGDSAVYLCASSLGGGLPDTQYFGPGTRLTVL.

This chain uses TRBV5-6 with TRBJ2-1; tentatively, D is TRBD2 (5 bases). Germline CDR1 SGHDT, CDR2 YYEEEE. CDR3 length: 14 residues. Trimming cost V 0 bases and J 6 bases, with 10 bases left between them. CDR3 residues: CASSLDLGSNEQFF. In DNA, the CDR3 is TGTGCCAGCAGCTTGGATTTGGGGAGCAATGAGCAGTTCTTC.

CDR3 sequence reads: CASSSGRDTQYF. The CDR3 DNA reads TGTGCCAGCAGCTCAGGACGGGATACGCAGTATTTT. The chain uses TRBV3-1 (or the pseudogene TRBV3-2) and TRBJ2-3; D not certain. This CDR3 is built from 12 residues. Trimming shortened V by 5 bases and J by 6 bases, and 9 bases separated the two germline ends. Germline V gives CDR1 LGHDT, CDR2 YNNKEL (reference sequence).

This chain's CDR3 is CASSDTGGGVYNEQFF. The CDR3 nucleotides read TGTGCCAGCAGCGACACAGGGGGCGGAGTATACAATGAGCAGTTCTTC. This chain uses TRBV3-1 (or the pseudogene TRBV3-2) with TRBJ2-1, with 9 positions matching TRBD1. The germline V gene encodes CDR1 LGHDT and CDR2 YNNKEL (reference sequence). Trimming took 5 bases from V and 4 from J; bases not matched to a gene: 9. The CDR3 is 16 residues long.

The V gene is TRBV3-1 (or the pseudogene TRBV3-2), the J gene TRBJ2-3; 9 bases match TRBD2. After removal of 5 bases from V and 6 bases from J, the junction contained 6 bases not matched to a gene. Germline V lookup: CDR1 LGHDT, CDR2 YNNKEL (reference sequence). This CDR3 is built from 14 residues. CDR3 DNA sequence: TGTGCCAGCAGCTTAGCGGGGGTGGCCGATACGCAGTATTTT. Translation: CASSLAGVADTQYF.

V and J are TRBV4-1 and TRBJ2-7; 8 bases align to TRBD1. The germline gives CDR1 MGHRA, CDR2 YSYEKL. The CDR3 is 15 amino acids. After removal of 1 base from V and 5 bases from J, the junction contained 7 bases not matched to a gene. The CDR3 sequence: CASSQAGGYFHEQYF. The CDR3 nucleotides read TGCGCCAGCAGCCAAGCAGGGGGCTATTTTCACGAGCAGTACTTC.

J is TRBJ1-3 and V is TRBV19, with D uncertain. CDR1 is LNHDA and CDR2 is SQIVND in the germline V gene (reference sequence). The ends were cut back, 5 bases at V and 4 bases at J, with 18 bases in the middle. This CDR3 region has 16 residues. In DNA, the CDR3 is TGTGCCAGTAGTTCTAGGACGGCTGGGCGCGGAAACACCATATATTTT. The encoded protein is CASSSRTAGRGNTIYF.

The chain links TRBV3-1 (or the pseudogene TRBV3-2) to TRBJ2-3, with TRBD2 matching 8 bases. The trim removed 1 base at V and 1 base at J, leaving 7 bases unmatched. This CDR3 has 17 residues. Looked up from germline, CDR1 is LGHDT and CDR2 is YNNKEL (reference sequence). CDR3 loop: CASSQGWGSGGTDTQYF. The CDR3 nucleotides are TGTGCCAGCAGCCAAGGCTGGGGTAGCGGGGGCACAGATACGCAGTATTTT.

The rearrangement uses TRBV4-1 and TRBJ1-6; the D gene is possibly TRBD1 (5 bases). The CDR3 sequence is 16 residues long. The ends were cut back, 0 bases at V and 7 bases at J, with 13 bases in the middle. Germline values: CDR1 MGHRA, CDR2 YSYEKL. CDR3 coding DNA: TGCGCCAGCAGCCAAGATCCCGGCAGGGCAAATTCACCCCTCCACTTT. It encodes CASSQDPGRANSPLHF.

The V gene is TRBV21-1, the J gene TRBJ2-7; the tabulated D call, TRBD2, remains unverified against the DNA. TRBV21-1 is a pseudogene locus. The CDR3 runs 15 residues. Written as DNA, the CDR3 is TGTGCCAGCAGCAAGTTTGGGTCCGCCGGGAACGAGCAGTACTTC. It is translated as CASSKFGSAGNEQYF.

The CDR3 DNA is TGTGCCAGCAGTGAAGTTTACGGGTCGGGGGCCTATACGCAGTATTTT. Translating gives CASSEVYGSGAYTQYF. The rearrangement joins TRBV6-1 to TRBJ2-3, with D tentatively TRBD1 or TRBD2 (6 bases each). This CDR3 comprises 16 residues. CDR1 and CDR2 (germline): MNHNS, SASEGT. V shed 1 base and J shed 7 bases, with 18 bases lying between them.

The chain carries TRBV3-1 (or the pseudogene TRBV3-2) and TRBJ1-1; TRBD1 matches 7 bases. Germline trimming cut 1 base from V and 1 base from J; bases unmatched to any gene: 3. In germline, CDR1 is LGHDT, CDR2 YNNKEL (reference sequence). The CDR3 has 15 amino acids. The CDR3 region has the DNA TGTGCCAGCAGCCAAGTAACAGGGGCGAACACTGAAGCTTTCTTT. Translating it yields CASSQVTGANTEAFF.

The rearrangement links TRBV6-5 to TRBJ2-7; D gene unclear. This CDR3 contains 13 residues. V shed 7 bases and J shed 1 base, with 11 bases lying between them. Per germline, CDR1 MNHEY and CDR2 SVGAGI. CDR3 DNA: TGTGCCAGCACCCGCTGGGCTTCCTACGAGCAGTACTTC. Translated: CASTRWASYEQYF.

The chain has TRBV30 and TRBJ2-3; TRBD2 agrees at 9 bases. V lost 1 base, J lost 6 bases, and 5 bases stayed unmatched. Germline CDR1 and CDR2: GTSNPN and SVGIG (reference sequence). There are 14 residues in the CDR3. This CDR3 is CAWSEAGGPDTQYF. Written as DNA, the CDR3 is TGTGCCTGGAGTGAGGCGGGGGGGCCTGATACGCAGTATTTT.

The chain combines TRBV11-2 with TRBJ2-3; D is possibly TRBD2 (5 bases). In germline, CDR1 is SGHAT, CDR2 FQNNGV. The V gene lost 2 bases and the J gene lost 2 bases, with 8 bases spanning the gap. CDR3 length: 14 residues. CDR3 amino acids: CASSLWRITDTQYF. The CDR3 DNA is TGTGCCAGCAGCTTATGGAGGATCACAGATACGCAGTATTTT.

The chain has TRBV11-2 and TRBJ2-4; TRBD2 matches 12 bases. The CDR3 sequence is 14 residues long. Germline V gene lookup returns CDR1 SGHAT and CDR2 FQNNGV. J gave up 9 bases and V 4 bases, and 4 bases lay outside the gene matches. The CDR3 loop is CASSWGLAGVIQYF. DNA for the CDR3: TGTGCCAGCAGCTGGGGACTAGCGGGTGTCATTCAGTACTTC.